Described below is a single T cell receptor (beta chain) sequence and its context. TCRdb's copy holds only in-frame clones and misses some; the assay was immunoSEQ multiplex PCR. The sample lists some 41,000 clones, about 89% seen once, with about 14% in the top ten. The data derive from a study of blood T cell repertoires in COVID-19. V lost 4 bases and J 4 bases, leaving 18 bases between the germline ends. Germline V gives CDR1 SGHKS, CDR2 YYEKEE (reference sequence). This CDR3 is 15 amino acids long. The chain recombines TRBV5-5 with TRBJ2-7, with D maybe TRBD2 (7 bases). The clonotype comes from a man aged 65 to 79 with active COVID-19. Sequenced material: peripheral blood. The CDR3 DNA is TGTGCCAGCAGCCTCCTGGTGGGGGGGCCATACGAGCAGTACTTC. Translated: CASSLLVGGPYEQYF.